Listed here are 31 T cell receptor beta chains from one sample, sequenced in a study of blood T cell repertoires in COVID-19 (dated by TCRdb to the early 2020s). The library relied on the immunoSEQ multiplex PCR assay. Not all clones reach the TCRdb copy of this immuneACCESS table, which keeps in-frame sequences only. Checked studies attribute under half of the gap to unresolved V genes and leave the rest unexplained. Recorded for this sample are some 150,000 clones; 84% of them occurred a single time. The ten top clones hold roughly 4.5% of the sample. Sequenced: peripheral blood. All receptors come from a human donor in a cohort sampled during active COVID-19.

This chain connects TRBV5-4 to TRBJ1-1; D unclear. The ends were cut back, 2 bases at V and 0 bases at J, with 8 bases in the middle. The CDR3 loop spans 14 amino acids. The germline V gene has CDR1 SGHNT and CDR2 YYREEE (reference sequence). In nucleotides, the CDR3 is TGTGCCAGCAGCTTCCAGAGCGTGAACACTGAAGCTTTCTTT. It encodes CASSFQSVNTEAFF.

The CDR3 coding sequence is TGTGCCAGCAGCCAAGTCGGGACTAGCGGCACCGGGGAGCTGTTTTTT. Translation: CASSQVGTSGTGELFF. The rearrangement uses TRBV7-3 and TRBJ2-2; 11 nucleotides line up with TRBD2. With 5 bases clipped from V and 4 bases from J, the junction kept 6 bases outside the gene matches. Germline V CDR1 and CDR2: SGHTA, FQGTGA. This CDR3 is built from 16 residues.

V is TRBV30 and J is TRBJ2-3; TRBD1 matches 7 bases. Trimming removed 3 bases from V and 3 bases from J; junction bases left unmatched: 3. Germline CDR1 and CDR2: GTSNPN and SVGIG (reference sequence). The CDR3 covers 13 residues. The CDR3 loop reads CAWRSTGTDTQYF. The CDR3 coding sequence is TGTGCCTGGAGGTCGACAGGGACAGATACGCAGTATTTT.

This chain uses TRBV3-1 (or the pseudogene TRBV3-2) with TRBJ1-1; D perhaps matches TRBD1 (5 bases). This CDR3 is built from 14 residues. Trimming took 2 bases from V and 0 from J, leaving 7 bases between them. Germline V gene sequence: CDR1 LGHDT, CDR2 YNNKEL (reference sequence). CDR3 loop: CASSQQQVNTEAFF. The DNA of the CDR3 is TGTGCCAGCAGCCAACAACAGGTGAACACTGAAGCTTTCTTT.

As concerns this clone: The junction does not match germline at one end; this may be a read error. The rearrangement uses TRBV2 and TRBJ2-4; the D is unclear. Germline values: CDR1 SNHLY, CDR2 FYNNEI. The CDR3 extends over 12 amino acids. DNA of the CDR3: TGTGCCAGCAGTGGAGCCAGAAACATTCAGTACTTC. Translated: CASSGARNIQYF.

The chain couples TRBV6-1 to TRBJ1-2; D call uncertain. The germline V gene has CDR1 MNHNS and CDR2 SASEGT. V was cut by 0 bases and J by 1 base, with 12 bases left in between. The CDR3 is 16 residues long. CDR3 protein: CASSEAMSTLNYGYTF. CDR3 in DNA: TGTGCCAGCAGTGAAGCCATGTCTACTCTTAACTATGGCTACACCTTC.

This chain connects TRBV5-1 to TRBJ2-6; D possibly corresponds to TRBD1 (5 bases). The CDR3 has 15 amino acids. The germline V and J ends were trimmed by 2 bases and 4 bases, with 10 bases remaining between them. In germline, CDR1 is SGHRS, CDR2 YFSETQ. The CDR3 region has the DNA TGCGCCAGCAGCTTAACAGGAGTGGGGGCCAACGTCCTGACTTTC. Translating it yields CASSLTGVGANVLTF.

In this sample, this clone turned up once. This chain uses TRBV6-6 with TRBJ1-2; 8 positions match TRBD1. The CDR3 totals 13 residues. The V gene end was trimmed by 7 bases and the J gene end by 5 bases; junction bases not matched to a gene: 6. Germline loops: CDR1 MNHNY, CDR2 SVGAGI (reference sequence). Here the CDR3 DNA reads TGTGCCAGCACCCTGGACAGGGCTTATGGCTACACCTTC. Protein product: CASTLDRAYGYTF.

The chain has TRBV6-6 and TRBJ2-7; D possibly corresponds to TRBD2 (5 bases). V lost 0 bases and J 4 bases, leaving 7 bases between the germline ends. The CDR3 sequence is 13 residues long. Germline CDR1 and CDR2: MNHNY and SVGAGI (reference sequence). The CDR3: CASSYSGEYEQYV. The CDR3 DNA sequence: TGTGCCAGCAGTTACTCCGGGGAGTACGAGCAGTACGTC.

The chain carries TRBV3-1 (or the pseudogene TRBV3-2) and TRBJ2-7; the D gene is possibly TRBD1 (5 bases). The length of the CDR3 is 15 residues. The germline V gene encodes CDR1 LGHDT and CDR2 YNNKEL (reference sequence). V lost 2 bases to trimming and J lost 3 bases, with 14 bases between them. This chain's CDR3 is CASSQSIIQVYEQYV. The DNA for the CDR3 is TGTGCCAGCAGCCAAAGTATCATACAGGTCTACGAGCAGTACGTC.

This clone showed up just once. The gene calls are TRBV29-1 and TRBJ1-3, with D perhaps matching TRBD1 (5 bases). The CDR3 sequence is 15 residues long. V gave up 4 bases and J gave up 2 bases, with 15 bases separating them. Germline CDR1 SQVTM, CDR2 ANQGSEA. CDR3 region: CSVGTAGGTGNTIYF. The CDR3 region has the DNA TGCAGCGTTGGCACGGCGGGGGGTACTGGAAACACCATATATTTT.

This chain connects TRBV7-9 to TRBJ1-2, with D uncertain. This CDR3 has 15 amino acids. The germline CDR1 and CDR2 sequences are SEHNR and FQNEAQ (reference sequence). Trimming removed 1 base from V and 3 bases from J, with 12 bases in between. The CDR3 bases are TGTGCCAGCAGCTTAGTCCCAGGTCGCGACTATGGCTACACCTTC. It encodes CASSLVPGRDYGYTF.

As regards this clone: At one end, the junction sequence differs from germline, possibly due to a read error. This sequence joins TRBV6-6 and TRBJ1-6; D is ambiguous. In germline, CDR1 is MNHNY, CDR2 SVGAGI (reference sequence). This CDR3 region has 13 residues. DNA for the CDR3: TGTGCCAGCAGTTACTCCGATAATTCACCCCTCCACTTT. As protein: CASSYSDNSPLHF.

This clone was seen just once. The gene calls are TRBV15 and TRBJ2-2, with 8 positions matching TRBD2. CDR1 LNHNV and CDR2 YYDKDF come from the germline V gene (reference sequence). The length of the CDR3 is 15 residues. J was trimmed by 4 bases and V by 2 bases; bases with no gene match: 3. CDR3 in DNA: TGTGCCACCAGCAGATCCGGGACTAGCACCGGGGAGCTGTTTTTT. It is translated as CATSRSGTSTGELFF.

This chain joins TRBV24-1 and TRBJ2-2, with 7 positions matching TRBD1. Germline V CDR1 and CDR2: KGHDR, SFDVKD. The V segment lost 1 base and the J segment 3 bases; nucleotides outside the gene matches: 4. The CDR3 sequence is 16 residues long. The CDR3 coding sequence is TGTGCCACCAGTGATTTAAGGCAGGGGGACACCGGGGAGCTGTTTTTT. Translated: CATSDLRQGDTGELFF.

This chain uses TRBV7-7 with TRBJ2-2; 7 bases are a match to TRBD1. This CDR3 has 13 amino acids. The junction had 10 bases not matched to a gene; V was cut back by 10 bases and J by 8 bases. CDR1 is SSHAT, CDR2 FNYEAQ, per germline (reference sequence). The CDR3 DNA reads TGTGCCACTGCTGGGAGACAGGGTGGGGAGCTGTTTTTT. Protein: CATAGRQGGELFF. Together with reference TRBV7-7 and TRBJ2-2, the CDR3 gives the full variable domain: GAGVSQSPRYKVTKRGQDVTLRCDPISSHATLYWYQQALGQGPEFLTYFNYEAQPDKSGLPSDRFSAERPEGSISTLTIQRTEQRDSAMYRCATAGRQGGELFFGEGSRLTVL.

The genes are TRBV9 and TRBJ2-7; TRBD2 might be the D (7 bases). Trimming shortened V by 3 bases and J by 7 bases, and 14 bases separated the two germline ends. The CDR3 is made up of 13 amino acids. The germline V gene has CDR1 SGDLS and CDR2 YYNGEE. CDR3 sequence reads: CASSGPGEGEQYV. In DNA form, the CDR3 reads TGTGCCAGCAGCGGACCAGGGGAGGGTGAGCAGTACGTC.

J is TRBJ1-1 and V is TRBV14; a possible D gene is TRBD1 (5 bases). The germline V and J ends were trimmed by 2 bases and 0 bases, with 13 bases remaining between them. The CDR3 is made up of 16 amino acids. Germline V gives CDR1 SGHDN, CDR2 FVKESK. CDR3 in DNA: TGTGCCAGCAGCCAAAATCTCAGGGATGTGAACACTGAAGCTTTCTTT. It is translated as CASSQNLRDVNTEAFF.

The gene calls are TRBV4-1 and TRBJ2-3; 7 positions match TRBD2. CDR3 length: 18 amino acids. Germline V gene sequence: CDR1 MGHRA, CDR2 YSYEKL. The V gene end was trimmed by 0 bases and the J gene end by 0 bases; junction bases not matched to a gene: 9. This CDR3 is CASSQDRASGTSTDTQYF. CDR3 nucleotide sequence: TGCGCCAGCAGCCAAGATCGGGCCAGCGGGACTAGCACAGATACGCAGTATTTT.

The chain uses TRBV4-1 and TRBJ2-7; TRBD1 matches 9 bases. This CDR3 comprises 16 residues. The V segment lost 0 bases and the J segment 2 bases; nucleotides outside the gene matches: 5. The germline V gene has CDR1 MGHRA and CDR2 YSYEKL. CDR3 nucleotide sequence: TGCGCCAGCAGCCAAGACAGAGGGACAGGGACCTACGAGCAGTACTTC. Residues: CASSQDRGTGTYEQYF.

The rearrangement joins TRBV30 to TRBJ2-7; 7 bases agree with TRBD1. This CDR3 is 13 amino acids long. Germline V CDR1 and CDR2: GTSNPN, SVGIG (reference sequence). J gave up 3 bases and V 1 base, and 3 bases lay outside the gene matches. The DNA for the CDR3 is TGTGCCTGGAGTGGGGACAGATTCTACGAGCAGTACTTC. Protein sequence: CAWSGDRFYEQYF. The full variable domain, rest sourced from reference TRBV30 and TRBJ2-7, is SQTIHQWPATLVQPVGSPLSLECTVEGTSNPNLYWYRQAAGRGLQLLFYSVGIGQISSEVPQNLSASRPQDRQFILSSKKLLLSDSGFYLCAWSGDRFYEQYFGPGTRLTVT.

The chain carries TRBV5-6 and TRBJ1-5, with D unresolved. V lost 0 bases and J lost 5, with 12 bases in between. Germline V gives CDR1 SGHDT, CDR2 YYEEEE. This CDR3 contains 15 residues. In nucleotides, the CDR3 is TGTGCCAGCAGCTTGGGTCAGAGAGGCGATCAGCCCCAGCATTTT. As protein: CASSLGQRGDQPQHF.

The chain employs TRBV4-1 and TRBJ2-3, with D possibly matching TRBD1 (5 bases). The CDR3 contains 14 residues. Trimming left V 0 bases short and J 3 bases short, with 7 bases between. CDR1 MGHRA and CDR2 YSYEKL come from the germline V gene. The CDR3 is CASSQDQGTDTQYF. The CDR3 DNA sequence: TGCGCCAGCAGCCAAGATCAGGGAACAGATACGCAGTATTTT.

The rearrangement links TRBV7-2 to TRBJ1-2, with 12 bases identical to TRBD1. V lost 5 bases, J lost 4 bases, and 5 bases stayed unmatched. This CDR3 has 15 residues. Germline V gives CDR1 SGHTA, CDR2 FQGNSA. The CDR3 spells CASSPGTGGPYGYTF. The DNA of the CDR3 is TGTGCCAGCAGCCCCGGGACAGGGGGCCCCTATGGCTACACCTTC.

The chain recombines TRBV19 with TRBJ2-3; 9 positions match TRBD2. Germline V gives CDR1 LNHDA, CDR2 SQIVND (reference sequence). V dropped 6 bases and J dropped 0; count of bases not matched to a gene: 22. There are 21 residues in the CDR3. The CDR3 is CASRSIGGKGVAGVSTDTQYF. CDR3 in DNA: TGTGCCAGTAGAAGTATTGGGGGGAAGGGCGTAGCGGGAGTAAGCACAGATACGCAGTATTTT.

V usage is TRBV29-1 and J usage is TRBJ1-1; D remains ambiguous. Trimming removed 7 bases at V and 4 bases at J, with 7 bases between. Germline CDR1 reads SQVTM; CDR2 reads ANQGSEA. The CDR3 extends over 10 amino acids. CDR3 nucleotide sequence: TGCAGCGGTGTATCCACTGAAGCTTTCTTT. It is translated as CSGVSTEAFF. The entire variable domain, with the rest obtained from reference TRBV29-1 and TRBJ1-1, is as follows: SAVISQKPSRDICQRGTSLTIQCQVDSQVTMMFWYRQQPGQSLTLIATANQGSEATYESGFVIDKFPISRPNLTFSTLTVSNMSPEDSSIYLCSGVSTEAFFGQGTRLTVV.

The V and J genes are TRBV10-3 and TRBJ2-3; 8 bases align to TRBD1. Germline CDR1 reads ENHRY; CDR2 reads SYGVKD. V shed 6 bases and J 2 bases; nucleotides not matched to a gene: 4. The CDR3 spans 14 residues. CDR3 DNA sequence: TGTGCCATCAGAGGGACAGGCGACACAGATACGCAGTATTTT. Translated, it gives CAIRGTGDTDTQYF.

The rearrangement uses TRBV5-1 and TRBJ2-7; the D is unclear. The CDR3 spans 12 residues. Trimming took off 5 bases at V and 3 bases at J, with 9 bases between the two ends. Germline V CDR1 and CDR2: SGHRS, YFSETQ. Written as DNA, the CDR3 is TGCGCCAGCAGTTCCCTAAACTACGAGCAGTACTTC. It encodes CASSSLNYEQYF.

The rearrangement links TRBV3-1 (or the pseudogene TRBV3-2) to TRBJ2-3; D gene unclear. This CDR3 region has 14 residues. Germline-derived CDR1 and CDR2 are LGHDT and YNNKEL (reference sequence). V was pared by 0 bases and J by 3 bases, with 7 bases between. The CDR3 nucleotides are TGTGCCAGCAGCCAAGATCCGTTGACAGATACGCAGTATTTT. Protein: CASSQDPLTDTQYF.

The V and J genes are TRBV3-1 (or the pseudogene TRBV3-2) and TRBJ2-7, with D possibly matching TRBD1 (6 bases). CDR3 size: 13 residues. Trimming stripped 1 base from V and 6 bases from J, with 10 bases between. CDR1 LGHDT and CDR2 YNNKEL come from the germline V gene (reference sequence). DNA of the CDR3: TGTGCCAGCAGCCAAGTCAACAGGGTCGAGCAGTACTTC. It encodes CASSQVNRVEQYF.

The rearrangement joins TRBV11-3 to TRBJ2-5, with D maybe TRBD2 (5 bases). Trimming took off 5 bases at V and 2 bases at J, with 9 bases between the two ends. This CDR3 has 13 amino acids. CDR1 SGHNT and CDR2 YENEEA come from the germline V gene. The CDR3 DNA follows: TGTGCCAGCAGCATGACTACACAAGAGACCCAGTACTTC. Translation gives CASSMTTQETQYF.